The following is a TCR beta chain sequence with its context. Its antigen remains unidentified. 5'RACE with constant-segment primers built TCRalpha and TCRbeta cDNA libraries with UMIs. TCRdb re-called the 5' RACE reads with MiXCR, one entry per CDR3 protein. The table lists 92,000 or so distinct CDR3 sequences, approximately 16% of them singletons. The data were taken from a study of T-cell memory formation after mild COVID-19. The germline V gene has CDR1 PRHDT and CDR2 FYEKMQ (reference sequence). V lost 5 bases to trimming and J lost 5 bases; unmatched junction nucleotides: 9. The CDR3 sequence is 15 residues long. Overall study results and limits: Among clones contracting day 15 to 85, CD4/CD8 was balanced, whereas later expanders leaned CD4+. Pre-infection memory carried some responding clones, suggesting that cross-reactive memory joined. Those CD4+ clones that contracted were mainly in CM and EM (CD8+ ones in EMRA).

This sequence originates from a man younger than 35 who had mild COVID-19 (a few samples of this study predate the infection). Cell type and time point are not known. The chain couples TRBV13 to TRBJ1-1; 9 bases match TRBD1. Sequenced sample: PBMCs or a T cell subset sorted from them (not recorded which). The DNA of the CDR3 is TGTGCCAGCAGCCAACCCGGGACAGGGAGGACTGAAGCTTTCTTT. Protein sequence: CASSQPGTGRTEAFF.